Shown below are 2 T cell receptor beta chains from a single sample sequenced in a study of blood T cell repertoires in COVID-19. The method was immunoSEQ multiplex PCR; TCRdb's version includes in-frame clones alone and lacks a portion of them. The profile shows some 130,000 clones, about 89% of them singletons. The source material was peripheral blood. Receptor source: a man aged 60 to 69 with COVID-19, enrolled during active disease.

CDR3 coding DNA: TGTGCCAGTAGTATAGGAATGGGGAGGAATCAGCCCCAGCATTTT. Translated: CASSIGMGRNQPQHF. V is TRBV19 and J is TRBJ1-5; the D is unclear. The CDR3 extends over 15 amino acids. Per germline, CDR1 LNHDA and CDR2 SQIVND (reference sequence). V lost 1 base, J lost 4 bases, and 11 bases lay in between.

CDR3 protein: CASSPSANEKLFF. In DNA, the CDR3 is TGTGCCAGCAGCCCCTCTGCTAATGAAAAACTGTTTTTT. The chain joins TRBV7-8 to TRBJ1-4; the D is unclear. Germline lookup yields CDR1 SGHVS and CDR2 FQNEAQ. The CDR3 contains 13 residues. Trimming pared 5 bases from V and 3 bases from J, leaving 7 bases between. The variable domain in full, completed from reference TRBV7-8 and TRBJ1-4, reads GAGVSQSPRYKVAKRGQDVALRCDPISGHVSLFWYQQALGQGPEFLTYFQNEAQLDKSGLPSDRFFAERPEGSVSTLKIQRTQQEDSAVYLCASSPSANEKLFFGSGTQLSVL.